A selection of T cell receptor beta chains follows, all from one sample in a study of early T cells in non-severe SARS-CoV-2 infection. TCRdb used MiXCR to reprocess the 5' RACE reads, holding one entry per CDR3 protein. The table records over 60,000 distinct CDR3 sequences, around 11% of them present only once. The source material was whole blood, sampled at baseline. Every receptor here comes from an adult who was a healthcare worker with PCR-confirmed SARS-CoV-2 infection or an uninfected control (not recorded which). CDR3s include the opening cysteine and the closing phenylalanine or tryptophan. A D gene is named only where the DNA matches it firmly. Size tells how often a clone was seen (once, few, many) or the class of an expanded clone, and some rows leave it out.

j_gene	v_gene	abundance	d_gene	CDR3nt	CDR3aa
TRBJ1-6	TRBV3-1	NA	NA	TGTGCCAGCAGCCAGAAGACAGTGATGAATTCACCCCTCCACTTT	CASSQKTVMNSPLHF
TRBJ2-3	TRBV6-5	few	NA	TGTGCCAGCAGTTATAGTAATACGCAGTATTTT	CASSYSNTQYF
TRBJ1-5	TRBV25-1	NA	TRBD1	TGTGCCAGCAGTGACTCCGGGACAGGGGATCAGCCCCAGCATTTT	CASSDSGTGDQPQHF
TRBJ2-7	TRBV6-5	NA	TRBD1	TGTGCCAGCAGTTGGGGGACAGCTATCTACGAGCAGTACTTC	CASSWGTAIYEQYF
TRBJ2-3	TRBV19	few	NA	TGTGCCAGTAGGAAGCGGGATACGCAGTATTTT	CASRKRDTQYF
TRBJ2-5	TRBV15	few	NA	TGTGCCACCAGCAGAGAAGACAGACAAGAGACCCAGTACTTC	CATSREDRQETQYF
TRBJ1-3	TRBV12-3/TRBV12-4	NA	NA	TGTGCCAGCAGCCCTTGGGGGCAGGTCACTGGATTT	CASSPWGQVTGF
TRBJ1-2	TRBV30	many	NA	TGTGCCTGGAGGGGTACCTACTATGGCTACACCTTC	CAWRGTYYGYTF
TRBJ2-1	TRBV7-7	NA	NA	TGTGCTAGCAGCCGCGACACCTACAATGAGCAGTTCTTC	CASSRDTYNEQFF
TRBJ2-5	TRBV10-3	NA	NA	TGTGCCACCAACCGAAAGTTAGGAGAGACCCAGTACTTC	CATNRKLGETQYF
TRBJ1-1	TRBV6-5	NA	NA	TGTGCCAGCAGTTACTATAACACTGAAGCTTTCTTT	CASSYYNTEAFF
TRBJ1-5	TRBV5-1	NA	NA	TGCGCCAGCAGCTTGGTGCGCCACCATCAGCCCCAGCATTTT	CASSLVRHHQPQHF
TRBJ2-7	TRBV3-1	few	NA	TGTGCCAGCTCTGGCGGCGCGGGGCAGTACTTC	CASSGGAGQYF
TRBJ1-1	TRBV7-9	NA	NA	TGTGCCAGCAGCTTAAGGATTGGAGGGCCGGACACTGAAGCTTTCTTT	CASSLRIGGPDTEAFF
TRBJ1-1	TRBV5-1	few	NA	TGCGCCAGCAGCTTGGTAGGCCAGGGGACTGAAGCTTTCTTT	CASSLVGQGTEAFF
TRBJ2-1	TRBV7-9	few	NA	TGTGCCAGCAGCTTCGAGGGCCCCAGGAATGAGCAGTTCTTC	CASSFEGPRNEQFF
TRBJ2-1	TRBV5-6	many	TRBD2	TGTGCCAGCAGCTTGAGCCGGGGGGGATTGGCTGTCTACAATGAGCAGTTCTTC	CASSLSRGGLAVYNEQFF
TRBJ2-1	TRBV7-9	few	NA	TGTGCCATGGCGTTGTCAAGTGAGCAGTTCTTC	CAMALSSEQFF
TRBJ1-5	TRBV27	many	TRBD1	TGTGCCAGCAGCGCAGGGACAGCCCCCAATCAGCCCCAGCATTTT	CASSAGTAPNQPQHF
TRBJ2-7	TRBV7-9	few	NA	TGTGCCAGCAGCTTAGGGCCCAGGGGGGAGAGCTCCTACGAGCAGTACTTC	CASSLGPRGESSYEQYF
TRBJ1-4	TRBV5-6	few	TRBD1	TGTGCCAGCAGCTTACAGGGGGAGCGCGAAAAACTGTTTTTT	CASSLQGEREKLFF
TRBJ1-1	TRBV3-1	many	NA	TGTGCCAGCAGCCAAAGCACCGGCGCGTGGAACACTGAAGCTTTCTTT	CASSQSTGAWNTEAFF
TRBJ2-5	TRBV7-8	few	NA	TGTGCCAGCAGCACGGGACCTCAAGAGACCCAGTACTTC	CASSTGPQETQYF
TRBJ2-3	TRBV6-6	many	NA	TGTGCCAGCAGTTACCGACACCGCGGGGACCGCACAGATACGCAGTATTTT	CASSYRHRGDRTDTQYF
TRBJ1-1	TRBV3-1	few	NA	TGTGCCAGCAGCCCCCCCGGGGGGAACACTGAAGCTTTCTTT	CASSPPGGNTEAFF
TRBJ1-6	TRBV7-8	many	NA	TGTGCCAGCAGCTTAGGGGCAGCCAATTCACCCCTCCACTTT	CASSLGAANSPLHF
TRBJ1-2	TRBV6-6	NA	NA	TGTGCCAGCAGTTACTCCCCGGGGGCGCCGAGCTATGGCTACACCTTC	CASSYSPGAPSYGYTF
TRBJ2-1	TRBV9	NA	TRBD2	TGTGCCAGCAGCTCCGGGACTAGCGGGGATTATGAGCAGTTCTTC	CASSSGTSGDYEQFF
TRBJ1-2	TRBV12-3/TRBV12-4	NA	NA	TGTGCCAGCAGCTTTGGGGGACGGGCCAACCCAGACTTC	CASSFGGRANPDF
TRBJ1-1	TRBV11-2	NA	NA	TGTGCCAGCAGGGCCCACAGCACTGAAGCTTTCTTT	CASRAHSTEAFF
TRBJ2-5	TRBV20-1	many	NA	TGCAGTGCACTCCGGGACTCCCAAGAGACCCAGTACTTC	CSALRDSQETQYF
TRBJ1-3	TRBV7-8	many	NA	TGTGCCAGCAGCTTAGAGGGCAGGTTCTCTGGAAACACCATATATTTT	CASSLEGRFSGNTIYF
TRBJ2-3	TRBV5-1	medium-sized	NA	TGTGCCAGCAGCCTTAGCACAGATACGCAGTATTTT	CASSLSTDTQYF
TRBJ2-2	TRBV7-9	NA	TRBD1	TGTGCCAGCAGCCCCGGGACAGGGGTTAAGGACACCGGGGAGCTGTTTTTT	CASSPGTGVKDTGELFF
TRBJ1-2	TRBV12-3/TRBV12-4	few	TRBD1	TGTGCCAGCAGTAGCCTCGGGACAGCCGAGGGTGGCTACACCTTC	CASSSLGTAEGGYTF
TRBJ1-1	TRBV12-3/TRBV12-4	NA	NA	TGTGCCAGCAGTGTTACGATTAACACTGAAGCTTTCTTT	CASSVTINTEAFF
TRBJ2-5	TRBV7-2	few	NA	TGTGCCAGCAGCTTTACGGGGGCCCCCCAAGGGACCCAGTACTTC	CASSFTGAPQGTQYF
TRBJ1-1	TRBV28	NA	TRBD1	TGTGCCAGCAGGAGACAGGGACAGAACACTGAAGCTTTCTTT	CASRRQGQNTEAFF
TRBJ2-7	TRBV20-1	NA	TRBD1	TGCAGTGCTAGTGTGGCGGGACAGGGCTCCTACGAGCAGTACTTC	CSASVAGQGSYEQYF
TRBJ1-2	TRBV7-9	few	NA	TGTGCCAGCAGCTTACGGAGAATGGAGAACTATGGCTACACCTTC	CASSLRRMENYGYTF
TRBJ1-5	TRBV15	NA	TRBD1	TGTGCCACCAGGCCGACAGGGGGCTTGAGCAATCAGCCCCAGCATTTT	CATRPTGGLSNQPQHF
TRBJ1-1	TRBV5-1	few	NA	TGCGCCAGCACCCCGGGGCAGGGAAGAAGAAACACTGAAGCTTTCTTT	CASTPGQGRRNTEAFF
TRBJ1-6	TRBV5-1	NA	NA	TGCGCCAGCAGCTTGCCCGGACAGCTTAATTCACCCCTCCACTTT	CASSLPGQLNSPLHF
TRBJ2-7	TRBV29-1	few	TRBD1	TGCAGCGTGGCCAGACAGGGGAATTCCTACGAGCAGTACTTC	CSVARQGNSYEQYF